This T cell receptor (beta chain) was sequenced in a study of memory CD4+ T cells and cytomegalovirus serostatus. V was clipped by 1 base and J by 6 bases, with 3 bases between them. CDR3 length equals 12 residues. Germline V CDR1 and CDR2: SGHVS, FNYEAQ. In the original workflow: Out-of-frame sequences were removed, leaving 2 million or so distinct TCRbeta sequences. Generated by immunoSEQ multiplex PCR, the TCRdb table keeps only in-frame clones and is missing some. Clone size and V and J calls were adopted from that table, with D and trimming inferred from the DNA. Here the sample spans 56,000 or so clones, 82% being singletons. Single viable CD3+CD4+CD8-CD45RO+ cells were sorted as the memory CD4+ T cells.

The origin of this receptor is an adult in good health and CMV-seronegative. Sequencing was done on a sample of memory CD4+ T cells from blood. The chain recombines TRBV7-6 with TRBJ2-2; D uncertain. The CDR3 protein is CASSLGAGELFF. The CDR3 DNA follows: TGTGCCAGCAGCTTAGGGGCCGGGGAGCTGTTTTTT.